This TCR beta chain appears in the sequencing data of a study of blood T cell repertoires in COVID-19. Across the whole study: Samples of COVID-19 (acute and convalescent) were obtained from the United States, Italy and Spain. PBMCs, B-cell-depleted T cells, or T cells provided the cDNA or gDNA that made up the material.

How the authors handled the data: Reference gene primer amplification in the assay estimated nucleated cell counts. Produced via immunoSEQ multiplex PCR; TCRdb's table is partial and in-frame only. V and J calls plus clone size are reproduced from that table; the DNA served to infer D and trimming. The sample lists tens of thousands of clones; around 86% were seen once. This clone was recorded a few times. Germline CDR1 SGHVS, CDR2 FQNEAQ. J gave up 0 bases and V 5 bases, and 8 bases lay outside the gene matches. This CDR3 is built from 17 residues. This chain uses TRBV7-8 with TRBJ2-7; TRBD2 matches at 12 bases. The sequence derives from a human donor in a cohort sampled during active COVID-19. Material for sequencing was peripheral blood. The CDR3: CASSKALTSGSSYEQYF. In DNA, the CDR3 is TGTGCCAGCAGCAAGGCCTTGACTAGCGGGAGCTCCTACGAGCAGTACTTC.